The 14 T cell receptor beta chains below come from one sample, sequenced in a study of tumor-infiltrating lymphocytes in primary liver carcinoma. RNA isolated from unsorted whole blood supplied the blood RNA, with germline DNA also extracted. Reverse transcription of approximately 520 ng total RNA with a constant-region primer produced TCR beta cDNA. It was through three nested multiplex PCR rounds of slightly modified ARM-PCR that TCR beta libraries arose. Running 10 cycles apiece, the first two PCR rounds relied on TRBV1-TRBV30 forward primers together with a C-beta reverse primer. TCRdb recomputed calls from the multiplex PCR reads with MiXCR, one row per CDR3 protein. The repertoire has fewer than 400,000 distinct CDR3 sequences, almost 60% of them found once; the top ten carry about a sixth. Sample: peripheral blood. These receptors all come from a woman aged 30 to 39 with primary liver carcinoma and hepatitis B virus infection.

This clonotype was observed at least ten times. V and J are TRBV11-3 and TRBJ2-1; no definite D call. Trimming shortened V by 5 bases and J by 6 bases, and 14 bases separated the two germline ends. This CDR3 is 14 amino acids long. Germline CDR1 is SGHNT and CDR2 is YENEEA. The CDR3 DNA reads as TGTGCCAGCAGCCCCCTGCTTTTCTCCAATGAGCAGTTCTTC. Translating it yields CASSPLLFSNEQFF.

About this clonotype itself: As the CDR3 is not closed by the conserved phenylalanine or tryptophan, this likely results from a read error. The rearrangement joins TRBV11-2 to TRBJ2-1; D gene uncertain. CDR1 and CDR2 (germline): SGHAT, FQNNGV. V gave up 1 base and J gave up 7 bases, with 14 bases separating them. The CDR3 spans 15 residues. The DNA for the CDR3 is TGTGCCAGCAGCTTAGGTCTGTCCGCGGTTAATGAGCAGTTCTCC. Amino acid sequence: CASSLGLSAVNEQFS.

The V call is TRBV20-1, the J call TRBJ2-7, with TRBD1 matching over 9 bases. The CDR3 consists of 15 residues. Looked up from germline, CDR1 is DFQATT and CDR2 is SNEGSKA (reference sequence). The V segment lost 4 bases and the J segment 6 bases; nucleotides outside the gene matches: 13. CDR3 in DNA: TGCAGTGCTAATCTCAGGGACAGGGTAGTGGCCGAGCAGTACTTC. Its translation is CSANLRDRVVAEQYF.

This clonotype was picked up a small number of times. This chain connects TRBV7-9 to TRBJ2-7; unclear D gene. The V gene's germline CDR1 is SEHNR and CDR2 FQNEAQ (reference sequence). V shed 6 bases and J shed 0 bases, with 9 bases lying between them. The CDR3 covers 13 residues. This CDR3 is CASRIGVSYEQYF. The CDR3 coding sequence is TGTGCCAGCAGGATCGGCGTCTCCTACGAGCAGTACTTC.

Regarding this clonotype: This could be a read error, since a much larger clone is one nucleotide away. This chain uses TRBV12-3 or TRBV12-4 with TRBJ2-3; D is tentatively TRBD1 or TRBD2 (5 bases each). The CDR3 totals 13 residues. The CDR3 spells CVSSAPGRVTQYF. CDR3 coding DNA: TGTGTCAGCAGTGCCCCGGGACGGGTTACGCAGTATTTT.

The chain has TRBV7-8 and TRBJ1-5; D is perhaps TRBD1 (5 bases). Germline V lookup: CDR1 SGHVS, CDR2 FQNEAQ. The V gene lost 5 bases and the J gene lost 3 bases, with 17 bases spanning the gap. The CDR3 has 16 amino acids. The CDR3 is CASSIGSGTINQPQHF. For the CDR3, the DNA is TGTGCCAGCAGCATAGGATCAGGGACCATCAATCAGCCCCAGCATTTT.

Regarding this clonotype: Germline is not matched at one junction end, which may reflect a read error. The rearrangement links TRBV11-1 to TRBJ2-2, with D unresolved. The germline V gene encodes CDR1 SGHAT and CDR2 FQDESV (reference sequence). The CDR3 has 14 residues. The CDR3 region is CAGSFGRAGGELFF. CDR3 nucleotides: TGTGCCGGCAGCTTTGGTAGGGCTGGTGGGGAGCTGTTTTTT.

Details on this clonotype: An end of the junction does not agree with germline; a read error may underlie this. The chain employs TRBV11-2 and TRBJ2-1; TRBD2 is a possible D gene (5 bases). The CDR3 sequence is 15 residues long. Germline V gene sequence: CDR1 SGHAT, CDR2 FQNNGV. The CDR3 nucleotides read TGTACCAGCAGCTTAGCGTTAAGTCAATCTGGTGAGCAGTTCTTC. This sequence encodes CTSSLALSQSGEQFF.

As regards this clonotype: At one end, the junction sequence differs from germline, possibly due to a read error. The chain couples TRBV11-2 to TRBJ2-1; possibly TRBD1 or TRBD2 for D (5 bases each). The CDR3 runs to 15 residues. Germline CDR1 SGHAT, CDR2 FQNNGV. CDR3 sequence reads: CVSIPYGGGYNEQLF. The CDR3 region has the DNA TGTGTCAGCATCCCCTACGGTGGGGGTTACAATGAGCAGTTGTTC.

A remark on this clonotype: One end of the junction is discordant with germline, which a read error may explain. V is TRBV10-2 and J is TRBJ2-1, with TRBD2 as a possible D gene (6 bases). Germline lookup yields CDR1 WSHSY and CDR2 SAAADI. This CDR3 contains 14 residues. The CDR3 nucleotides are TGCGCCAGCAGTGAATCTAGCGCTTACGATGAGCAGTTTTTC. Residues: CASSESSAYDEQFF.

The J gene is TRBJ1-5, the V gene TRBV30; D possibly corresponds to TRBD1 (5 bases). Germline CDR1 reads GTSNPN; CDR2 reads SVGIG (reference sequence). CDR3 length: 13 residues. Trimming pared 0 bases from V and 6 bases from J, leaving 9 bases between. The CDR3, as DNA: TGTGCCTGGAGTGTAGGGGAGAGTCAGCCCCAGCATTTT. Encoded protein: CAWSVGESQPQHF.

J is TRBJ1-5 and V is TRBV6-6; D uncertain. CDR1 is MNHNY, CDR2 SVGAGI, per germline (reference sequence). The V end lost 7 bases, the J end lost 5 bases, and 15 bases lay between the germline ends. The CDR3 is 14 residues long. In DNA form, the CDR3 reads TGTGCCAGCATTCGTGGGGATCCAGATCAGCCCCAGCATTTT. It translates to CASIRGDPDQPQHF.

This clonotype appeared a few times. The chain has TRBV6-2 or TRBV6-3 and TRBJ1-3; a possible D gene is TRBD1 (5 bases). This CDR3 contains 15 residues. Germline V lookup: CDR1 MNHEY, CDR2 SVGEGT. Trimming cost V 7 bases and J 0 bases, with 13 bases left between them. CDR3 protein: CASNRGGISGNTIYF. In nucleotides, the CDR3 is TGTGCCAGCAACCGGGGGGGGATCTCTGGAAACACCATATATTTT.

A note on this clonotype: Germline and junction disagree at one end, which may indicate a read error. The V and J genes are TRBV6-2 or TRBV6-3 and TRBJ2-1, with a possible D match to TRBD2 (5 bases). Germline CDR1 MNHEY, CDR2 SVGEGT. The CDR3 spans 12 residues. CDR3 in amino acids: CAGSYGVNEQLF. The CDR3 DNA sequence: TGTGCCGGCAGTTACGGGGTTAATGAGCAGCTCTTC.